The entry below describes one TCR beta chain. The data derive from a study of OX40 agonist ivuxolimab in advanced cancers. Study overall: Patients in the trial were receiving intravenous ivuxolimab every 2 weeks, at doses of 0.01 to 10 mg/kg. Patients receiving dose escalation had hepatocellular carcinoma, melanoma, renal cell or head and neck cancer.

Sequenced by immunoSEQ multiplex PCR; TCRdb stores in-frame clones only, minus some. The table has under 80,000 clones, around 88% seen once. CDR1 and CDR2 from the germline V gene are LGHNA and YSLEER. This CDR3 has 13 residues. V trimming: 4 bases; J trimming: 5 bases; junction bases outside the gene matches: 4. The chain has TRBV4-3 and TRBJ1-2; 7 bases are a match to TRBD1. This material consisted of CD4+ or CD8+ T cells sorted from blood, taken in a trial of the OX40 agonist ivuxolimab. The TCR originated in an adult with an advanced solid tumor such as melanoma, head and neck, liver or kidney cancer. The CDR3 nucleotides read TGCGCCAGCAGCCCCGACAGGGATTATGGCTACACCTTC. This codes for CASSPDRDYGYTF.